The entry that follows covers one T cell receptor (beta chain) sequence. Original data processing: Reference gene primers were amplified, and this amplification served to estimate nucleated cell counts. Assay: immunoSEQ multiplex PCR; the TCRdb copy retains only in-frame clones and omits some. V, J and clone size were drawn from that table, and D and trimming were deduced from the DNA. Among 150,000 to 200,000 clones listed, 70% to 90% were seen once. The data stem from a study of blood T cell repertoires in COVID-19. Study-level background: PBMCs, B-cell-depleted T cells, or T cells were the source of the cDNA or gDNA that made up the material.

Trimming took off 5 bases at V and 0 bases at J, with 17 bases between the two ends. From germline, CDR1 is MNHEY and CDR2 SMNVEV (reference sequence). The CDR3 extends over 17 amino acids. The chain employs TRBV27 and TRBJ2-1; possibly TRBD2 for D (7 bases). Sequenced: peripheral blood. The source is a woman of 80 years or more in a cohort sampled during active or convalescent COVID-19. The CDR3 sequence: CASSPGGSLVSYNEQFF. DNA for the CDR3: TGTGCCAGCAGTCCGGGGGGCAGCCTAGTCTCCTACAATGAGCAGTTCTTC.